This T cell receptor (beta chain) was identified during a study of cytomegalovirus exposure and HLA in healthy donors. At the level of the study: An analysis done earlier identified 120 million or so unique TCR beta sequences from around 180 million T cells. Study-wide points: In a later analysis, HLA-associated beta chains showed higher expansion and lower generation probabilities than comparable chains. Later genetic work tied a missense DCLRE1C variant to beta-chain V and J trimming.

The PCR employed 60 Vbeta primers together with 13 Jbeta primers. The protocol was immunoSEQ multiplex PCR, while the TCRdb copy is restricted to in-frame clones and leaves out a portion. The data contain approximately 140,000 clones, roughly four fifths of them seen just once; the ten biggest clones take up roughly 3.2%. Unrecorded immune exposure was likely among donors, who were nominally healthy when sampled. The germline V gene encodes CDR1 SGHNT and CDR2 YYREEE (reference sequence). Trimming took off 0 bases at V and 6 bases at J, with 10 bases between the two ends. The CDR3 length is 14 residues. A remark on this clone: Its antigen is unknown.

Specimen: PBMCs. The receptor comes from a man aged 18 to 29 in good health and CMV-seropositive. The genes are TRBV5-4 and TRBJ2-1; a weak D match, TRBD1 (6 bases). The DNA of the CDR3 is TGTGCCAGCAGCTTGGCGGCAGGGGTCAATGAGCAGTTCTTC. Amino acid sequence: CASSLAAGVNEQFF.